This entry lists 8 T cell receptor beta chains sequenced from one sample in a study of circulating tumor DNA in untreated peripheral T-cell lymphoma. TCRdb's copy holds only in-frame clones and misses some; the assay was immunoSEQ multiplex PCR. This sample carries around 10,000 clones, around 76% of them seen once, and the ten largest clones take 25% to 40%. Sample: tumor tissue. The receptors originated from a human donor with peripheral T-cell lymphoma.

The chain uses TRBV28 and TRBJ1-5, with D unresolved. The CDR3 runs 13 residues. Trimming took 3 bases from V and 4 from J, leaving 7 bases between them. CDR1 and CDR2 (germline): MDHEN, SYDVKM. The CDR3 DNA reads TGTGCCAGCAGTTTTCGGGTGAATCAGCCCCAGCATTTT. This codes for CASSFRVNQPQHF.

As for this clone: Germline is not matched at one junction end, which may reflect a read error. The chain uses TRBV30 and TRBJ2-2, with D possibly being TRBD1 or TRBD2 (5 bases each). This CDR3 has 12 amino acids. Germline CDR1 GTSNPN, CDR2 SVGIG (reference sequence). The CDR3 sequence: CAWAGTVGELFF. CDR3 nucleotide sequence: TGTGCCTGGGCTGGGACGGTCGGGGAACTGTTTTTT.

The chain recombines TRBV23-1 with TRBJ1-2; D is undetermined. TRBV23-1 is an open reading frame, and its role is uncertain. This CDR3 is 14 amino acids long. Trimming took off 6 bases at V and 2 bases at J, with 13 bases between the two ends. Here the CDR3 reads CASSSMAQNYGYTF. The CDR3 coding sequence is TGCGCCAGCAGCTCCATGGCGCAGAACTATGGCTACACCTTC.

The chain joins TRBV28 to TRBJ2-5; 12 nucleotides line up with TRBD2. V was clipped by 4 bases and J by 1 base; unmatched bases: 4. From germline, CDR1 is MDHEN and CDR2 SYDVKM. The CDR3 length is 16 residues. DNA for the CDR3: TGTGCCAGCAGTTGGCTAGCGGGGGGGGCCCAAGAGACCCAGTACTTC. Its protein product is CASSWLAGGAQETQYF. Looking up the rest from reference TRBV28 and TRBJ2-5 gives the full variable domain: DVKVTQSSRYLVKRTGEKVFLECVQDMDHENMFWYRQDPGLGLRLIYFSYDVKMKEKGDIPEGYSVSREKKERFSLILESASTNQTSMYLCASSWLAGGAQETQYFGPGTRLLVL.

The chain joins TRBV5-1 to TRBJ2-5; 11 nucleotides line up with TRBD2. Germline CDR1 is SGHRS and CDR2 is YFSETQ. The CDR3 consists of 15 residues. V was clipped by 2 bases and J by 4 bases; unmatched bases: 4. CDR3 amino acids: CASSFSGGVLETQYF. The DNA for the CDR3 is TGCGCCAGCAGCTTTAGCGGGGGGGTGTTAGAGACCCAGTACTTC.

The V gene is TRBV5-1, the J gene TRBJ2-5, with a possible D match to TRBD1 (6 bases). Trimming shortened V by 0 bases and J by 0 bases, and 6 bases separated the two germline ends. The CDR3 runs 14 residues. The germline CDR1 and CDR2 sequences are SGHRS and YFSETQ. The chain's CDR3 is CASSLGTDQETQYF. Here the CDR3 DNA reads TGCGCCAGCAGCTTGGGGACAGACCAAGAGACCCAGTACTTC.

The chain recombines TRBV29-1 with TRBJ1-1; D not certain. V lost 4 bases and J 2 bases, leaving 8 bases between the germline ends. CDR1 SQVTM and CDR2 ANQGSEA come from the germline V gene. This CDR3 contains 12 residues. CDR3 coding DNA: TGCAGCGTTGTGTCAGGTAACACTGAAGCTTTCTTT. This codes for CSVVSGNTEAFF.

As DNA, the CDR3 is TGTGCCAGCAGTCTCCGGCAAGGCAATCAGCCCCAGCATTTT. Amino acid sequence: CASSLRQGNQPQHF. V is TRBV6-8 and J is TRBJ1-5; D remains ambiguous. The CDR3 runs 14 residues. V was trimmed by 5 bases and J by 2 bases, leaving 10 bases between them. Germline values: CDR1 MNHGY, CDR2 SAAAGT.